A selection of T cell receptor beta chains follows, all from one sample in a study of blood T cell repertoires in COVID-19. Sequencing used immunoSEQ multiplex PCR; TCRdb keeps in-frame clones, though not all of them. The sample holds more than 90,000 clones, 77% seen once. Sequences were obtained from peripheral blood. The receptors come from a woman at least 80 years old with acute or convalescent COVID-19. The conserved cysteine and the conserved F or W are not part of the CDR3 here.

j_call: TRBJ1-6; v_call: TRBV5-1; cdr3_aa: ASSLSAGNSSPLH
j_call: TRBJ1-3; v_call: TRBV18; cdr3_aa: ASSYPTGRSGNTIY
j_call: TRBJ1-1; v_call: TRBV7-9; cdr3_aa: ASSPYQMNTEAF
j_call: TRBJ1-5; v_call: TRBV30; cdr3_aa: AANWGQWGNQPQH
j_call: TRBJ2-3; v_call: TRBV7-3; cdr3_aa: ASSLATYRTGVDTQY
j_call: TRBJ2-3; v_call: TRBV5-1; cdr3_aa: ASSTAASGNSQY
j_call: TRBJ2-7; v_call: TRBV6-4; cdr3_aa: ASSGPRGESWGLVEQY
j_call: TRBJ1-4; v_call: TRBV30; cdr3_aa: AWSARGSEKLF
j_call: TRBJ2-1; v_call: TRBV7-2; cdr3_aa: ASSFWREGNEQF
j_call: TRBJ2-3; v_call: TRBV10-3; cdr3_aa: AMGGKKQGDFNQQY